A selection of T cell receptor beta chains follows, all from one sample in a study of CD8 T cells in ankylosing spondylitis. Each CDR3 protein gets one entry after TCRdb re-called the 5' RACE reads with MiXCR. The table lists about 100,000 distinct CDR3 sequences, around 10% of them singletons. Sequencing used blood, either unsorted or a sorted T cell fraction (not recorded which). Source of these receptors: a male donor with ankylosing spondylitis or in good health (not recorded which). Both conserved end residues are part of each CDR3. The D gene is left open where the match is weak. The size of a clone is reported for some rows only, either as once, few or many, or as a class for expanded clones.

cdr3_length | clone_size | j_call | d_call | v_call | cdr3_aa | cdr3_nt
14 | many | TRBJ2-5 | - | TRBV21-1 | CASSKVDRQETQYF | TGTGCCAGCAGCAAAGTAGACAGACAAGAGACCCAGTACTTC
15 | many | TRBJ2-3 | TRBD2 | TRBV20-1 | CSATRTSGGGDTQYF | TGCAGTGCTACAAGGACTAGCGGGGGTGGAGATACGCAGTATTTT
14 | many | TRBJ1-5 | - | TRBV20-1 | CSASRGGGNQPQHF | TGCAGTGCTTCCCGGGGTGGGGGCAATCAGCCCCAGCATTTT
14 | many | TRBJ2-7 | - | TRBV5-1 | CASSLVQGLNEQYF | TGCGCCAGCAGCTTGGTACAGGGTCTAAACGAGCAGTACTTC
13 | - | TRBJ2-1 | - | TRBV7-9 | CASSSTPSVEQFF | TGTGCCAGCAGCTCCACGCCTTCGGTTGAGCAGTTCTTC
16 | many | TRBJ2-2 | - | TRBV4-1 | CASSQETGLNTGELFF | TGCGCCAGCAGCCAAGAGACAGGACTCAACACCGGGGAGCTGTTTTTT
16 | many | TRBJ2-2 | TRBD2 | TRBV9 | CASSVGLAGNTGELFF | TGTGCCAGCAGCGTAGGACTAGCGGGGAACACCGGGGAGCTGTTTTTT
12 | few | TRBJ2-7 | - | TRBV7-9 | CASSLEQYEQYF | TGTGCCAGCAGCTTGGAGCAATACGAGCAGTACTTC
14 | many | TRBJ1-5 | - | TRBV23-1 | CASPDIGSNQPQHF | TGCGCCAGCCCGGACATCGGGAGCAATCAGCCCCAGCATTTT
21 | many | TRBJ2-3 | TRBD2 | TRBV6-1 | CASSKHRLAGTRSSSTDTQYF | TGTGCCAGCAGTAAACATCGACTAGCGGGGACCCGTTCGTCTAGCACAGATACGCAGTATTTT
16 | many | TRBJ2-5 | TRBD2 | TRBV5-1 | CASSLVGGGAQETQYF | TGCGCCAGCAGCTTGGTAGGCGGGGGGGCCCAAGAGACCCAGTACTTC
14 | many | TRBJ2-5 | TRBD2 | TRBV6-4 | CASTSGGSQETQYF | TGTGCCAGTACTAGCGGGGGAAGCCAAGAGACCCAGTACTTC
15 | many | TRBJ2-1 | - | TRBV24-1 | CATSDLNRQDNEQFF | TGTGCCACCAGTGATTTGAATCGGCAGGACAATGAGCAGTTCTTC
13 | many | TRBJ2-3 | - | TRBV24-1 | CATSDLGSHTQYF | TGTGCCACCAGTGATTTGGGTAGCCATACGCAGTATTTT
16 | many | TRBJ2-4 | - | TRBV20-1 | CSARDDDNIAKNIQYF | TGCAGTGCTAGAGACGATGACAACATAGCCAAAAACATTCAGTACTTC
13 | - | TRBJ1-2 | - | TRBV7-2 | CASSLGPDYGYTF | TGTGCCAGCAGCCTAGGGCCAGACTATGGCTACACCTTC
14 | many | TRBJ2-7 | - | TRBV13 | CASSLDLHPYEQYF | TGTGCCAGCAGCTTAGATCTACACCCCTACGAGCAGTACTTC
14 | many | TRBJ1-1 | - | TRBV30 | CAWRRISGNTEAFF | TGTGCCTGGAGACGGATTTCTGGGAACACTGAAGCTTTCTTT
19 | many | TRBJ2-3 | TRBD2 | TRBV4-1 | CASSQAPGLTHTGTDTQYF | TGCGCCAGCAGCCAAGCCCCGGGACTAACCCACACCGGCACAGATACGCAGTATTTT
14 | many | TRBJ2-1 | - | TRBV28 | CASRTANSYNEQFF | TGTGCCAGCAGAACAGCAAACTCCTACAATGAGCAGTTCTTC
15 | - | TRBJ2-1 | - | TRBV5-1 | CASSSIGQGGDEQFF | TGCGCCAGCAGCTCCATAGGACAGGGAGGGGATGAGCAGTTCTTC
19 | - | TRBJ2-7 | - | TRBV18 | CATTKQGGEIAGPPYEQYF | TGTGCCACGACTAAACAGGGAGGCGAGATAGCGGGCCCGCCCTACGAGCAGTACTTC
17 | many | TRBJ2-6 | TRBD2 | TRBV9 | CASSARLAERGANVLTF | TGTGCCAGCAGCGCCCGACTAGCCGAACGGGGGGCCAACGTCCTGACTTTC
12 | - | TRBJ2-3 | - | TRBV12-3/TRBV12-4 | CASSPLADTQYF | TGTGCCAGCAGTCCCTTGGCGGATACGCAGTATTTT
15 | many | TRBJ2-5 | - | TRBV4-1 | CASSRLTGTQETQYF | TGCGCCAGCAGCCGGCTAACAGGAACCCAAGAGACCCAGTACTTC
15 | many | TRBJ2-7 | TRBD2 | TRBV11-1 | CASSHGLAGFDEQYF | TGTGCCAGCAGCCACGGACTAGCGGGGTTCGACGAGCAGTACTTC
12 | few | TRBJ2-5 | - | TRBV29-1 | CSVDKSQETQYF | TGCAGCGTTGATAAGAGCCAAGAGACCCAGTACTTC
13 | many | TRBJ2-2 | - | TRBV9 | CASSVEGAGELFF | TGTGCCAGCAGCGTAGAGGGCGCCGGGGAGCTGTTTTTT
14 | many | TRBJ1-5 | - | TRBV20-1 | CSASTGGGDQPQHF | TGCAGTGCTTCTACCGGGGGCGGCGATCAGCCCCAGCATTTT
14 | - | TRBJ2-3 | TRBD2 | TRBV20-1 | CSASLWGGTDTQYF | TGCAGTGCTAGCCTGTGGGGGGGGACAGATACGCAGTATTTT
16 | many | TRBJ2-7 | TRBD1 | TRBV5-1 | CASSLAAGTGLYEQYF | TGCGCCAGCAGCTTGGCCGCCGGGACAGGGTTATACGAGCAGTACTTC